Following are 14 T cell receptor beta chains from one sample sequenced in a study of T cells expressing NK-cell markers. No DNA is given; TCRdb re-called the 5' RACE reads and lists each CDR3 protein once. The listing records about 460,000 distinct CDR3 sequences. Sequencing was performed on blood T cells: a sorted CD56 or NKG2C T cell subset, CD4+ or CD8+ T cells, or bulk PBMC T cells (not recorded which). These receptors were collected from a woman aged 45 to 65 in good health.

The chain joins TRBV4-1 to TRBJ1-4; the D call of TRBD1 rests on TCRdb alone, since no DNA is present to check it. CDR1 MGHRA and CDR2 YSYEKL come from the germline V gene. The CDR3 runs 16 residues. The CDR3 protein is CASSQAPLTVGEKLFF.

This chain links TRBV7-8 with TRBJ2-5; TCRdb returns TRBD1, unconfirmable since there is no DNA. Germline V gene lookup returns CDR1 SGHVS and CDR2 FQNEAQ. CDR3 length: 13 amino acids. The CDR3 spells CASGQTGRETQYF.

The V and J genes are TRBV3-1 and TRBJ2-6. This CDR3 is 16 amino acids long. In germline, CDR1 is LGHDT, CDR2 YNNKEL (reference sequence). The CDR3 loop reads CASSRTHGSGANVLTF.

The rearrangement uses TRBV5-1 and TRBJ2-7; lacking DNA, the TRBD1 call made by TCRdb goes unchecked. This CDR3 has 12 amino acids. Germline CDR1 SGHRS, CDR2 YFSETQ. The CDR3 protein is CASGGSPYEQYF.

The chain employs TRBV12-3 or TRBV12-4 and TRBJ2-3; TCRdb reports TRBD2, a call that lacks DNA to check it against. The CDR3 runs to 11 residues. Here the CDR3 reads CASREAGPEYF.

The V and J genes are TRBV7-2 and TRBJ2-1. This CDR3 has 15 residues. Germline CDR1 reads SGHTA; CDR2 reads FQGNSA. The CDR3 loop reads CASSLELFSYNEQFF. The full variable domain, in which reference TRBV7-2 and TRBJ2-1 provide the parts outside the CDR3, is GAGVSQSPSNKVTEKGKDVELRCDPISGHTALYWYRQSLGQGLEFLIYFQGNSAPDKSGLPSDRFSAERTGGSVSTLTIQRTQQEDSAVYLCASSLELFSYNEQFFGPGTRLTVL.

This chain connects TRBV5-1 to TRBJ2-3; the TRBD1 assignment by TCRdb is unverifiable without DNA. Germline CDR1 and CDR2: SGHRS and YFSETQ. The CDR3 covers 16 residues. CDR3: CASSLLQGISTDTQYF.

The rearrangement joins TRBV7-9 to TRBJ2-3; checking the TCRdb D call of TRBD1 is not possible without DNA. Looked up from germline, CDR1 is SEHNR and CDR2 is FQNEAQ (reference sequence). The CDR3 has 13 amino acids. This chain's CDR3 is CAGAQGLSDTQYF. Variable domain in full (rest from reference TRBV7-9 and TRBJ2-3): DTGVSQNPRHKITKRGQNVTFRCDPISEHNRLYWYRQTLGQGPEFLTYFQNEAQLEKSRLLSDRFSAERPKGSFSTLEIQRTEQGDSAMYLCAGAQGLSDTQYFGPGTRLTVL.

The chain has TRBV5-1 and TRBJ2-6; absent DNA, TCRdb's TRBD1 call cannot be checked. The germline V gene has CDR1 SGHRS and CDR2 YFSETQ. CDR3 length: 19 amino acids. The CDR3 region is CASSLATGGASSGANVLTF.

CDR3 sequence: CASSSLAGTSTDTQYF. The V call is TRBV9, the J call TRBJ2-3; TCRdb's D gene call, TRBD2, goes unchecked for lack of DNA. The CDR3 has 16 residues. Germline assignment: CDR1 SGDLS and CDR2 YYNGEE.

The chain uses TRBV7-9 and TRBJ2-5; without DNA, the TCRdb call of TRBD1 cannot be checked. The CDR3 has 15 amino acids. Germline lookup yields CDR1 SEHNR and CDR2 FQNEAQ (reference sequence). CDR3 protein: CASRRPGQGQETQYF.

J is TRBJ1-1 and V is TRBV5-1. In germline, CDR1 is SGHRS, CDR2 YFSETQ. The length of the CDR3 is 14 residues. CDR3 sequence reads: CASSRESIDTEAFF.

The chain couples TRBV24-1 to TRBJ2-1. This CDR3 spans 15 amino acids. CDR1 is KGHDR, CDR2 SFDVKD, per germline. The CDR3 loop is CATSDPVRGGDEQFF.

The J gene is TRBJ2-1, the V gene TRBV7-9; TCRdb's assignment of TRBD2 cannot be checked, as there is no DNA. This CDR3 has 17 residues. The germline V gene has CDR1 SEHNR and CDR2 FQNEAQ (reference sequence). The CDR3 here is CASSLLRGSGRLDEQFF.